These 5 T cell receptor beta chains share one sample of origin, sequenced in a study of T-cell memory formation after mild COVID-19. TCRdb used MiXCR to reprocess the 5' RACE reads, holding one entry per CDR3 protein. The sample lists under 650,000 distinct CDR3 sequences, roughly 18% occurring once. Sequenced sample: PBMCs or a T cell subset sorted from them (not recorded which). Every receptor here comes from an adult woman who had mild COVID-19 (a few samples of this study predate the infection). Cell type and time point are not known.

V usage is TRBV27 and J usage is TRBJ2-7, with 7 bases that match TRBD1. V was clipped by 10 bases and J by 3 bases; unmatched bases: 21. In germline, CDR1 is MNHEY, CDR2 SMNVEV (reference sequence). The CDR3 consists of 17 residues. CDR3 bases: TGTGCCACCTCCTCTGGGACAGCCCCCGCGTGGGGCTACGAGCAGTACTTC. Its protein product is CATSSGTAPAWGYEQYF.

The chain combines TRBV4-2 with TRBJ2-7; D possibly uses TRBD1 or TRBD2 (5 bases each). The CDR3 runs 15 residues. Deletions cut 0 bases from V and 2 bases from J, with 11 bases between. Germline values: CDR1 LGHNA, CDR2 YNFKEQ. The CDR3 protein is CASSQDGTGTYEQYF. The DNA of the CDR3 is TGTGCCAGCAGCCAAGACGGGACGGGGACCTACGAGCAGTACTTC.

The CDR3 coding sequence is TGTGCCAGCAGCTTAATGCAGTCTGGGGCCAACGTCCTGACTTTC. This sequence encodes CASSLMQSGANVLTF. The chain joins TRBV7-3 to TRBJ2-6; D not resolved. From germline, CDR1 is SGHTA and CDR2 FQGTGA. The CDR3 totals 15 residues. V dropped 1 base and J dropped 1 base, with 5 bases sitting between them. Full variable domain (missing parts from reference TRBV7-3 and TRBJ2-6): GAGVSQTPSNKVTEKGKYVELRCDPISGHTALYWYRQSLGQGPEFLIYFQGTGAADDSGLPNDRFFAVRPEGSVSTLKIQRTERGDSAVYLCASSLMQSGANVLTFGAGSRLTVL.

This clonotype has just a few counts. The chain employs TRBV20-1 and TRBJ2-1; D is uncertain. The germline V and J ends were trimmed by 2 bases and 1 base, with 6 bases remaining between them. Germline V gives CDR1 DFQATT, CDR2 SNEGSKA (reference sequence). The CDR3 spans 13 residues. CDR3 protein: CSARLVSYNEQFF. The CDR3 coding sequence is TGCAGTGCTAGACTAGTTTCCTACAATGAGCAGTTCTTC.

The chain links TRBV27 to TRBJ2-7; tentative D call: TRBD2 (5 bases). Germline CDR1 reads MNHEY; CDR2 reads SMNVEV (reference sequence). V lost 1 base and J lost 0, with 10 bases in between. This CDR3 contains 15 residues. CDR3 region: CASSLLSGRSYEQYF. CDR3 coding DNA: TGTGCCAGCAGTTTATTAAGCGGCCGCTCCTACGAGCAGTACTTC.